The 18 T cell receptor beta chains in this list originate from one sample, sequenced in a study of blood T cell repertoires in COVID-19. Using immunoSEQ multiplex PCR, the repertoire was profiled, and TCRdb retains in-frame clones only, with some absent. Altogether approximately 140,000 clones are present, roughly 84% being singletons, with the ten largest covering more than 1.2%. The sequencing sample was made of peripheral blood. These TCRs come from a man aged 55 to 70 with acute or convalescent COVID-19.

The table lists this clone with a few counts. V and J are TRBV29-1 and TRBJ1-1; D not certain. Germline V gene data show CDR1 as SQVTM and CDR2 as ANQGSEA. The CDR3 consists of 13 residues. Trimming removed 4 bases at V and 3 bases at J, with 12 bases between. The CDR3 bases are TGCAGCGTTGGAGGTGTATACGACACTGAAGCTTTCTTT. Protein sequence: CSVGGVYDTEAFF.

The CDR3 DNA reads as TGTGCCAGTAGTATGGTCCCGGGACAGGGGGCGTTGAATGAGCAGTTCTTC. Its translation is CASSMVPGQGALNEQFF. V is TRBV19 and J is TRBJ2-1, with 12 bases that match TRBD1. The germline gives CDR1 LNHDA, CDR2 SQIVND (reference sequence). This CDR3 has 17 amino acids. The V and J ends lost 3 bases and 7 bases, in that order; junction bases with no gene match: 10.

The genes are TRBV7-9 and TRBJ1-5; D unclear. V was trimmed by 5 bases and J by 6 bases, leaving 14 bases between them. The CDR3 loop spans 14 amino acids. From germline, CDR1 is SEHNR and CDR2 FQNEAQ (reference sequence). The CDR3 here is CASSLDQEGQPQHF. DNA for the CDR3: TGTGCCAGCAGCCTGGACCAAGAGGGTCAGCCCCAGCATTTT.

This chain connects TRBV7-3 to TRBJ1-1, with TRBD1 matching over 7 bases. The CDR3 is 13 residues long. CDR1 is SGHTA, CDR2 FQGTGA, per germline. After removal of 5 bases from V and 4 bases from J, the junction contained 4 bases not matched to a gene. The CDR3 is CASSATGVTEAFF. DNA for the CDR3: TGTGCCAGCAGCGCTACAGGGGTCACTGAAGCTTTCTTT.

DNA of the CDR3: TGTGCCAGCAGCAAGGGGACAGGCCGTAAAATGGAACAAGAGACCCAGTACTTC. It specifies CASSKGTGRKMEQETQYF. This chain uses TRBV21-1 with TRBJ2-5; the table's D gene call, TRBD1, was not cross checked with the DNA. TRBV21-1 counts as a pseudogene. CDR3 length: 18 amino acids.

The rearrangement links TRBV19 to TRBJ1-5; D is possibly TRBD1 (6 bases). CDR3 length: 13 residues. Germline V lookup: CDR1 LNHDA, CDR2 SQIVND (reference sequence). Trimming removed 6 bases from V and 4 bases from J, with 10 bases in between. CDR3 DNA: TGTGCCAGTAGAACAGGGTTTAATCAGCCCCAGCATTTT. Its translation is CASRTGFNQPQHF.

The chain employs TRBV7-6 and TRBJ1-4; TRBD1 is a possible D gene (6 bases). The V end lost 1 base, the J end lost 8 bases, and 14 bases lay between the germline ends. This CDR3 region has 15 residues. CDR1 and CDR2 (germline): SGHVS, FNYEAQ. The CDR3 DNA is TGTGCCAGCAGCTTAGTCCCCAGGGGTAACGAAAAACTGTTTTTT. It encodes CASSLVPRGNEKLFF.

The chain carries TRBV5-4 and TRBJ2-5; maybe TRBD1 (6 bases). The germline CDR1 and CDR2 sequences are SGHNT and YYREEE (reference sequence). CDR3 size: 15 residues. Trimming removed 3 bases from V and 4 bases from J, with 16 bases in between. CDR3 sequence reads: CASSSQQGFGETQYF. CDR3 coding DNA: TGTGCCAGCAGCTCACAACAGGGCTTCGGAGAGACCCAGTACTTC.

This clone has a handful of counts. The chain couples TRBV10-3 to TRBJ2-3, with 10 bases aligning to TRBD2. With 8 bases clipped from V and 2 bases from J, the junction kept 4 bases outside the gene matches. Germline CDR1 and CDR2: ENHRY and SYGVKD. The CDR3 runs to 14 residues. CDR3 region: CAISSGGPTDTQYF. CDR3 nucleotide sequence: TGTGCCATCTCTAGCGGGGGACCCACAGATACGCAGTATTTT.

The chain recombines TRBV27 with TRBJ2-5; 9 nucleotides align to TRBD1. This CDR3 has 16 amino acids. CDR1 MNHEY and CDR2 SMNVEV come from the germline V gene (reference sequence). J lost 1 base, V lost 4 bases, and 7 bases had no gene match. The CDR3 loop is CASSSRDRAAQETQYF. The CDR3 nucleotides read TGTGCCAGCAGTTCTAGGGACAGGGCGGCCCAAGAGACCCAGTACTTC.

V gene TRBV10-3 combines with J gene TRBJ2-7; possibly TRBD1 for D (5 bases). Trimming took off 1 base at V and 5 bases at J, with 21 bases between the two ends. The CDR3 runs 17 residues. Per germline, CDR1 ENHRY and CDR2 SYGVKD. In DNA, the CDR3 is TGTGCCATCAGTGAGTTAAGGGGTAGGGCCCTCACAAACGAGCAGTACTTC. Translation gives CAISELRGRALTNEQYF.

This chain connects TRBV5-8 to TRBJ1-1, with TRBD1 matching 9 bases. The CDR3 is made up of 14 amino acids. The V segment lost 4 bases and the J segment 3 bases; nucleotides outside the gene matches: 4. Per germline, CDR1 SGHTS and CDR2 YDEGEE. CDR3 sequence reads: CASSKGDRDTEAFF. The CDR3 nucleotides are TGTGCCAGCAGCAAAGGGGACAGGGACACTGAAGCTTTCTTT.

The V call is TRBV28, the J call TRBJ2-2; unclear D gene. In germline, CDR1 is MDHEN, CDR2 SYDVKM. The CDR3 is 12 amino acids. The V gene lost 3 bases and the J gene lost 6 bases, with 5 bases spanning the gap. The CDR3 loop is CASSFSAGELFF. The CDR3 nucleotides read TGTGCCAGCAGTTTCTCCGCCGGGGAGCTGTTTTTT.

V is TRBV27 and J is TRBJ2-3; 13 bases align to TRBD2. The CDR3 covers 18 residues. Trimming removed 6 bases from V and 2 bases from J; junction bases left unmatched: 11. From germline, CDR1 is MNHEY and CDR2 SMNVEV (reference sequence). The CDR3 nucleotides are TGTGCCAGCAGCTTCTTGGGACTAGCGGGACCCCCCACAGATACGCAGTATTTT. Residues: CASSFLGLAGPPTDTQYF.

In nucleotides, the CDR3 is TGCGCCAGCAGCCATTCCCAGCGGGGGAGCTCCTATAATTCACCCCTCCACTTT. Translating gives CASSHSQRGSSYNSPLHF. This sequence joins TRBV4-1 and TRBJ1-6, with D possibly being TRBD1 (5 bases). The CDR3 has 18 residues. Trimming left V 3 bases short and J 0 bases short, with 15 bases between. Germline assignment: CDR1 MGHRA and CDR2 YSYEKL.

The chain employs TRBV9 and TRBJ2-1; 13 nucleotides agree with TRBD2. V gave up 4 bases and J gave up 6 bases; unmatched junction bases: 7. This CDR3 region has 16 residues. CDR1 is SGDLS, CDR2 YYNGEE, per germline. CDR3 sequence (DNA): TGTGCCAGCAGCTCCCGGACTAGCGGGAGCCCCAATGAGCAGTTCTTC. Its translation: CASSSRTSGSPNEQFF. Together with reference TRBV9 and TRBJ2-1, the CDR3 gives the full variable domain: DSGVTQTPKHLITATGQRVTLRCSPRSGDLSVYWYQQSLDQGLQFLIQYYNGEERAKGNILERFSAQQFPDLHSELNLSSLELGDSALYFCASSSRTSGSPNEQFFGPGTRLTVL.

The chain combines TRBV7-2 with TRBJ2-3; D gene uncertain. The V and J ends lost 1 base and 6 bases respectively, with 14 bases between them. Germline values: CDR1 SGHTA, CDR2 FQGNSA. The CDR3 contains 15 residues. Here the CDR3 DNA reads TGTGCCAGCAGCTTAGAGACACGCAGTTCGGATACGCAGTATTTT. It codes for CASSLETRSSDTQYF.

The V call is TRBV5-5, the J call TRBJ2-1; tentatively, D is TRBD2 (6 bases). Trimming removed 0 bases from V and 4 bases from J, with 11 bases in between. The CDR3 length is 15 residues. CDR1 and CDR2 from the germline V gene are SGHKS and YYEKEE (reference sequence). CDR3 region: CASSLVGTQYNEQFF. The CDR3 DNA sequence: TGTGCCAGCAGCTTGGTAGGGACTCAATACAATGAGCAGTTCTTC. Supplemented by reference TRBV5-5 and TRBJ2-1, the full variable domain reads DAGVTQSPTHLIKTRGQQVTLRCSPISGHKSVSWYQQVLGQGPQFIFQYYEKEERGRGNFPDRFSARQFPNYSSELNVNALLLGDSALYLCASSLVGTQYNEQFFGPGTRLTVL.